This TCR beta chain was documented in a study of T cells in Graves' hyperthyroidism and ophthalmopathy. It was considered stable Graves' hyperthyroidism when ophthalmopathy did not progress within 18 months. Hyperthyroidism, newly diagnosed and lasting under 2 months, affected patients aged 18 to 65. Clinical symptoms, serum thyroxine, TRAb, thyroid ultrasound and orbital computed tomography established diagnosis. From RNA transcripts, TCR beta CDR3 regions were amplified. In the first-round RT-PCR of the TCR CDR3, the HTBI primer set was used. TCRdb used MiXCR to reprocess the multiplex PCR reads, holding one entry per CDR3 protein. The profile shows a few hundred thousand distinct CDR3 sequences, under 15% of them singletons. This clonotype occurred many times. V lost 3 bases and J lost 7, with 12 bases in between. The CDR3 is 13 residues long. CDR1 and CDR2 (germline): MDHEN, SYDVKM.

This clonotype was obtained from a woman aged 18-29 years with Graves' hyperthyroidism. Material for sequencing was blood. The rearrangement uses TRBV28 and TRBJ2-5, with D possibly TRBD2 on 5 matching bases. The DNA of the CDR3 is TGTGCCAGCAGTTTCAATAGCGTTGGGACCCAGTACTTC. It codes for CASSFNSVGTQYF.